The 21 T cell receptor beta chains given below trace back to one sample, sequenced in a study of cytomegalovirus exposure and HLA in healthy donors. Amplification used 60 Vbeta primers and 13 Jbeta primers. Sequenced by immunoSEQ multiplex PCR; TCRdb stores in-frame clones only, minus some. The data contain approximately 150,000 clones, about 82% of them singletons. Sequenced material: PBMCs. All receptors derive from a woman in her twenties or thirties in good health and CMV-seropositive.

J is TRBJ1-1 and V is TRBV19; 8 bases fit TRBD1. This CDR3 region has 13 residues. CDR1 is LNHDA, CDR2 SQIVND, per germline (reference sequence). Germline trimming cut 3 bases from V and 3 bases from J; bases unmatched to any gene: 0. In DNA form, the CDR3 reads TGTGCCAGTAGTATGACAGGGGACACTGAAGCTTTCTTT. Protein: CASSMTGDTEAFF.

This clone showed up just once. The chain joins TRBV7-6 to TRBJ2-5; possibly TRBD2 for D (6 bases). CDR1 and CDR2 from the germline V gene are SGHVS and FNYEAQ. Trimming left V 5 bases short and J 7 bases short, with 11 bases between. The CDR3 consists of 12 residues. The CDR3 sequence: CASSGVGGTQYF. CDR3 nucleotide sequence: TGTGCCAGCAGCGGGGTGGGGGGGACCCAGTACTTC.

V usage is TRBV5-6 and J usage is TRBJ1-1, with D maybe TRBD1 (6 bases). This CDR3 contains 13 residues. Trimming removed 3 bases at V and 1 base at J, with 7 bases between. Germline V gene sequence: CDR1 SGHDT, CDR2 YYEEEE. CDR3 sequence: CASSSTGNTEAFF. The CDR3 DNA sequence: TGTGCCAGCAGCTCGACAGGGAACACTGAAGCTTTCTTT.

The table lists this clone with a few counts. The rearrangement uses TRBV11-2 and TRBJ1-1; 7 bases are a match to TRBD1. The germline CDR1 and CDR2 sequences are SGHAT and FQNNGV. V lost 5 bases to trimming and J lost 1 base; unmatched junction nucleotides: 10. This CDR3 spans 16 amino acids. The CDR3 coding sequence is TGTGCCAGCAGCCGATTCAGGGACAGAAAGAACACTGAAGCTTTCTTT. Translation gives CASSRFRDRKNTEAFF.

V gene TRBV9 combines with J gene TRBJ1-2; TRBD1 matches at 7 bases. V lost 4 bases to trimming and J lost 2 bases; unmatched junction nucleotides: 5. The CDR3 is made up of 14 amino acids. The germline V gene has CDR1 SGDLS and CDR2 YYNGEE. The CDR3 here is CASSPRDSNYGYTF. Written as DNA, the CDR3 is TGTGCCAGCAGCCCCCGGGACAGCAACTATGGCTACACCTTC.

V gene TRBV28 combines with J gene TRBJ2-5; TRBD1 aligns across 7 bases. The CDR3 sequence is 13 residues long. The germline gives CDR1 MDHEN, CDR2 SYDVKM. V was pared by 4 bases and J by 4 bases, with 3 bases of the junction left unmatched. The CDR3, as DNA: TGTGCCAGCAGTTACAGGGGTTCAGAGACCCAGTACTTC. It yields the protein CASSYRGSETQYF. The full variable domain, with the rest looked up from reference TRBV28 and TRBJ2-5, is DVKVTQSSRYLVKRTGEKVFLECVQDMDHENMFWYRQDPGLGLRLIYFSYDVKMKEKGDIPEGYSVSREKKERFSLILESASTNQTSMYLCASSYRGSETQYFGPGTRLLVL.

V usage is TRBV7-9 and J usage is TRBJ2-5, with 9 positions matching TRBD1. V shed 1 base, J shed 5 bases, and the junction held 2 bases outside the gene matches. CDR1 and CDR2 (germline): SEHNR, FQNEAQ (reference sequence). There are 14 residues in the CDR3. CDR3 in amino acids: CASSLVGQGETQYF. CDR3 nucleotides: TGTGCCAGCAGCTTAGTGGGACAGGGTGAGACCCAGTACTTC. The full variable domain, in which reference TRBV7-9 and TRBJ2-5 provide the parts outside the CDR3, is DTGVSQNPRHKITKRGQNVTFRCDPISEHNRLYWYRQTLGQGPEFLTYFQNEAQLEKSRLLSDRFSAERPKGSFSTLEIQRTEQGDSAMYLCASSLVGQGETQYFGPGTRLLVL.

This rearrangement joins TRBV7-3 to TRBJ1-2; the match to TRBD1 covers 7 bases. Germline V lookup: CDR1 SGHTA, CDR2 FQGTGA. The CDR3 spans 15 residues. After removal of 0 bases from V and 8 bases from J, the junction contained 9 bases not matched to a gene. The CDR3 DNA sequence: TGTGCCAGCAGCTTAACCGGGACAGATTTTGAGGGCTACACCTTC. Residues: CASSLTGTDFEGYTF.

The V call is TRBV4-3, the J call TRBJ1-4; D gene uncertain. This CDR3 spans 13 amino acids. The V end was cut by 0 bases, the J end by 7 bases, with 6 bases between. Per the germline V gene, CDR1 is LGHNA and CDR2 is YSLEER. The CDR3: CASSQDRGEKLFF. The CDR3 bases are TGCGCCAGCAGCCAAGATCGAGGTGAAAAACTGTTTTTT.

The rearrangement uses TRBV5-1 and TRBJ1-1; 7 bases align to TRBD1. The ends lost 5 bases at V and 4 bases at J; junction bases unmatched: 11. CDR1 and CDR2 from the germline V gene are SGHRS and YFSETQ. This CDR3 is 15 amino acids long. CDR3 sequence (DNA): TGCGCCAGCAGACAGGGGCCTTATCGGGGCACTGAAGCTTTCTTT. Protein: CASRQGPYRGTEAFF.

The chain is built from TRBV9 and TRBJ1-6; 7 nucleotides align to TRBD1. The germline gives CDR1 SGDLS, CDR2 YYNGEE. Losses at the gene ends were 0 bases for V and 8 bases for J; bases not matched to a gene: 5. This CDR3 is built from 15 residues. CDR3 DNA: TGTGCCAGCAGCGTAGTGGGACAGCCTTATTCACCCCTCCACTTT. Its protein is CASSVVGQPYSPLHF.

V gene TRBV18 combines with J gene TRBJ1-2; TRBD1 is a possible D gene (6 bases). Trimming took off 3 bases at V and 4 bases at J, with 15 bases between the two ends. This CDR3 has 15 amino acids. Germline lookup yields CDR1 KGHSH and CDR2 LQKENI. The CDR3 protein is CASSPVQGSLYGYTF. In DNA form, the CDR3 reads TGTGCCAGCTCACCCGTCCAGGGGTCTCTCTATGGCTACACCTTC.

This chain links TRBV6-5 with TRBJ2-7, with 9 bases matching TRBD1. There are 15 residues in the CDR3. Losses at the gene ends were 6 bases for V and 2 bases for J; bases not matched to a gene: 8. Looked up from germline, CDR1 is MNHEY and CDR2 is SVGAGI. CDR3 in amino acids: CASSSPGQGTYEQYF. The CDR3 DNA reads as TGTGCCAGCAGCTCTCCGGGACAGGGAACCTACGAGCAGTACTTC.

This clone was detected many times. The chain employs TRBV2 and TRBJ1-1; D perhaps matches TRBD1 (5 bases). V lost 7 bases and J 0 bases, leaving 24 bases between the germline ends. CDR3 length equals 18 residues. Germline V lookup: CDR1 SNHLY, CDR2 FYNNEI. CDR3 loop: CASTLLGGTSTLNTEAFF. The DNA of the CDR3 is TGTGCCAGCACCCTTCTTGGGGGGACTTCCACCTTGAACACTGAAGCTTTCTTT. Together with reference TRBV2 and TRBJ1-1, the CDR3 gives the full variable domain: EPEVTQTPSHQVTQMGQEVILRCVPISNHLYFYWYRQILGQKVEFLVSFYNNEISEKSEIFDDQFSVERPDGSNFTLKIRSTKLEDSAMYFCASTLLGGTSTLNTEAFFGQGTRLTVV.

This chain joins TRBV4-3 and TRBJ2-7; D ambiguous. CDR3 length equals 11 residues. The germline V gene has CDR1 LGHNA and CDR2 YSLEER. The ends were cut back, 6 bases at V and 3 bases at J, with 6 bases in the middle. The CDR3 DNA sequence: TGCGCCAGCAGTAATTACTACGAGCAGTACTTC. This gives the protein CASSNYYEQYF.

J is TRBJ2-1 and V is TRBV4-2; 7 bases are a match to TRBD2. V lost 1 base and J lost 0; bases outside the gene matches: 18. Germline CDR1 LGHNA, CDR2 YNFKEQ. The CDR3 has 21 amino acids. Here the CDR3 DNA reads TGTGCCAGCAGCCAAGTTAGTGGCGCGGGGGAGAAGAAGGGCTCCTACAATGAGCAGTTCTTC. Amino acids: CASSQVSGAGEKKGSYNEQFF.

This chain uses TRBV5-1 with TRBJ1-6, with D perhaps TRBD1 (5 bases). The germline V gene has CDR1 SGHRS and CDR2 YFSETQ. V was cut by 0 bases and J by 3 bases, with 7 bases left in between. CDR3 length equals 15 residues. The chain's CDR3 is CASSLGQGYNSPLHF. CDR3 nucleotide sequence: TGCGCCAGCAGCTTGGGGCAGGGCTATAATTCACCCCTCCACTTT. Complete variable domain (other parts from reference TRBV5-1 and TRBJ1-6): KAGVTQTPRYLIKTRGQQVTLSCSPISGHRSVSWYQQTPGQGLQFLFEYFSETQRNKGNFPGRFSGRQFSNSRSEMNVSTLELGDSALYLCASSLGQGYNSPLHFGNGTRLTVT.

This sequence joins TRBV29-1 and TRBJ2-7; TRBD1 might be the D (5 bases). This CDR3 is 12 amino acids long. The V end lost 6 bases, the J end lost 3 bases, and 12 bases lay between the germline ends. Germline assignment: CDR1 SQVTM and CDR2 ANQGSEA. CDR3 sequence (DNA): TGCAGCGTAGGACACTCGGGCTACGAGCAGTACTTC. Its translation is CSVGHSGYEQYF.

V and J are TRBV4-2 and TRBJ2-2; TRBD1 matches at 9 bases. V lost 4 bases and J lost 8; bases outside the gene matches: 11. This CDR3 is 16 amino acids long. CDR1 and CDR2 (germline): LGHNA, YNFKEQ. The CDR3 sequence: CASSPPGTGILGELFF. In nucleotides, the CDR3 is TGTGCCAGCAGCCCACCGGGGACAGGGATTTTGGGGGAGCTGTTTTTT.

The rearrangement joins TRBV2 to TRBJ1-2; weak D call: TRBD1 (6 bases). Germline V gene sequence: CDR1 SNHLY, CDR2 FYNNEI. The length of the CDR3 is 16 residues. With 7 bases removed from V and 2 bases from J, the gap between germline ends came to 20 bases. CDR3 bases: TGTGCCAGCACCATTCTAAGACAGGACCTAAACTATGGCTACACCTTC. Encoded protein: CASTILRQDLNYGYTF. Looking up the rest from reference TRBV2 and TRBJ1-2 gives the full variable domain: EPEVTQTPSHQVTQMGQEVILRCVPISNHLYFYWYRQILGQKVEFLVSFYNNEISEKSEIFDDQFSVERPDGSNFTLKIRSTKLEDSAMYFCASTILRQDLNYGYTFGSGTRLTVV.

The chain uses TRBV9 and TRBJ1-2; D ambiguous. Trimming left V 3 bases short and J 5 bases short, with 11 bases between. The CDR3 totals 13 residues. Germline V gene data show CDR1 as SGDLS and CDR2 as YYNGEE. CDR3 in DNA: TGTGCCAGCAGCGCCCAGGAAAAATATGGCTACACCTTC. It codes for CASSAQEKYGYTF.